This T cell receptor (beta chain) is from a study of blood T cell repertoires in COVID-19. About the research overall: The analysed material was cDNA or gDNA that came from T cells, B-cell-depleted T cells, or PBMCs.

Generated by immunoSEQ multiplex PCR, the TCRdb table keeps only in-frame clones and is missing some. Of approximately 300,000 clones detected, more than 70% appear once; the ten largest clones hold roughly 6.7%. CDR1 SGHRS and CDR2 YFSETQ come from the germline V gene. V lost 0 bases to trimming and J lost 3 bases; unmatched junction nucleotides: 5. The CDR3 spans 15 residues. This receptor was identified in a man aged 18 to 30 who had recovered from COVID-19. Sequences were obtained from peripheral blood. V is TRBV5-1 and J is TRBJ1-1; TRBD1 matches 7 bases. The CDR3 DNA is TGCGCCAGCAGCTTGGACCCAGGGGGTTACACTGAAGCTTTCTTT. Its protein is CASSLDPGGYTEAFF.